These 5 T cell receptor beta chains share one sample of origin, sequenced in a study of blood T cell repertoires in COVID-19 (dated by TCRdb to the early 2020s). The library relied on the immunoSEQ multiplex PCR assay. The immuneACCESS repertoire file appears here via TCRdb, limited to in-frame rearrangements. These files lack a portion of the clones; in checked studies, under half of the deficit traces to unresolved V genes, and the cause of the others is not known. The sample has fewer than 300,000 clones on record, roughly 80% of them singletons. In total, the top ten clones hold roughly 14% of the sample. The sequenced sample consisted of peripheral blood. The receptors were sampled from a person aged 70 to 85 with COVID-19, enrolled during active disease.

On this clone itself: Mismatch with germline at one junction end may stem from a read error. The chain recombines TRBV7-2 with TRBJ2-7; D possibly corresponds to TRBD2 (7 bases). Germline V gives CDR1 SGHTA, CDR2 FQGNSA. The CDR3 extends over 14 amino acids. This chain's CDR3 is CASRLGGGAYEQYF. CDR3 in DNA: TGTGCCAGCAGGTTAGGAGGGGGGGCCTACGAGCAGTACTTC.

The chain is built from TRBV7-2 and TRBJ1-2; 9 bases match TRBD1. In germline, CDR1 is SGHTA, CDR2 FQGNSA. The CDR3 is 16 residues long. V gave up 3 bases and J gave up 3 bases; unmatched junction bases: 8. CDR3 sequence: CASSFSPGQGDYGYTF. The DNA of the CDR3 is TGTGCCAGCAGCTTTAGCCCGGGACAGGGAGACTATGGCTACACCTTC.

The J gene is TRBJ2-3, the V gene TRBV4-1; 9 bases align to TRBD1. J lost 7 bases, V lost 0 bases, and 8 bases had no gene match. Per the germline V gene, CDR1 is MGHRA and CDR2 is YSYEKL. The CDR3 is 16 residues long. CDR3 nucleotides: TGCGCCAGCAGCCAAGATCAAGGGACAGGGAGGTATACGCAGTATTTT. This encodes CASSQDQGTGRYTQYF.

In this sample, this clone turned up a few times. This chain joins TRBV5-1 and TRBJ2-7; 10 bases align to TRBD1. After removal of 2 bases from V and 6 bases from J, the junction contained 5 bases not matched to a gene. Germline values: CDR1 SGHRS, CDR2 YFSETQ. This CDR3 contains 14 residues. In nucleotides, the CDR3 is TGCGCCAGCAGCTTAGACAGGGGGCCCTTCGAGCAGTACTTC. Amino acid sequence: CASSLDRGPFEQYF. Looking up the rest from reference TRBV5-1 and TRBJ2-7 gives the full variable domain: KAGVTQTPRYLIKTRGQQVTLSCSPISGHRSVSWYQQTPGQGLQFLFEYFSETQRNKGNFPGRFSGRQFSNSRSEMNVSTLELGDSALYLCASSLDRGPFEQYFGPGTRLTVT.

This chain links TRBV10-2 with TRBJ2-3; D is undetermined. The CDR3 length is 13 residues. Trimming took 5 bases from V and 6 from J, leaving 12 bases between them. The V gene's germline CDR1 is WSHSY and CDR2 SAAADI. CDR3 loop: CASSLQPLDTQYF. The CDR3 DNA reads as TGCGCCAGCAGTTTACAGCCTCTTGATACGCAGTATTTT.